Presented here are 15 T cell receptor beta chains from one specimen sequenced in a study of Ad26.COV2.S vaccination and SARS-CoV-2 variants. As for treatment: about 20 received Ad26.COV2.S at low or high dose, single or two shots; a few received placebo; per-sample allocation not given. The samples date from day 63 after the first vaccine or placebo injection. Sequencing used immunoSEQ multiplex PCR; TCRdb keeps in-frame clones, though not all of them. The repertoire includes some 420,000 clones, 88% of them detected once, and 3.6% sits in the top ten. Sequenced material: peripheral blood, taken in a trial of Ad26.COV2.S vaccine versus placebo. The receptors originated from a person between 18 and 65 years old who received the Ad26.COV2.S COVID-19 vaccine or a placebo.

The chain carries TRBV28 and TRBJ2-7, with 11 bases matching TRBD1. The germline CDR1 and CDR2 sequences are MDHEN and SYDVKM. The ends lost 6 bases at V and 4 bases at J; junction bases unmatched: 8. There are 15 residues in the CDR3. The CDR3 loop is CASRSLGTGGYEQYF. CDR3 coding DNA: TGTGCCAGCAGATCGTTAGGGACAGGGGGTTACGAGCAGTACTTC.

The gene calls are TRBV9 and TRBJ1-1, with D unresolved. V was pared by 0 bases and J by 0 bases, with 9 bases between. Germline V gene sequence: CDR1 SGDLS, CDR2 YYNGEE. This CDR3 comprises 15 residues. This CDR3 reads CASSVVNTLNTEAFF. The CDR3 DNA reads TGTGCCAGCAGCGTAGTAAACACCCTGAACACTGAAGCTTTCTTT.

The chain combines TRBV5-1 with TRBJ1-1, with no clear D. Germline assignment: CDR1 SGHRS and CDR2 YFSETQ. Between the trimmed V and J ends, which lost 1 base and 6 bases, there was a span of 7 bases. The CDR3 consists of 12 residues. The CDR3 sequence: CASSLSGSEAFF. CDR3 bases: TGCGCCAGCAGCTTGTCAGGATCTGAAGCTTTCTTT.

The CDR3 spells CASSFSQVPYTDTQYF. DNA of the CDR3: TGTGCCAGCAGTTTCAGTCAGGTCCCCTACACAGATACGCAGTATTTT. The V gene is TRBV28, the J gene TRBJ2-3; the D is unclear. This CDR3 region has 16 residues. The ends were cut back, 3 bases at V and 2 bases at J, with 15 bases in the middle. CDR1 is MDHEN and CDR2 is SYDVKM in the germline V gene. The whole variable domain, filled in from reference TRBV28 and TRBJ2-3, reads DVKVTQSSRYLVKRTGEKVFLECVQDMDHENMFWYRQDPGLGLRLIYFSYDVKMKEKGDIPEGYSVSREKKERFSLILESASTNQTSMYLCASSFSQVPYTDTQYFGPGTRLTVL.

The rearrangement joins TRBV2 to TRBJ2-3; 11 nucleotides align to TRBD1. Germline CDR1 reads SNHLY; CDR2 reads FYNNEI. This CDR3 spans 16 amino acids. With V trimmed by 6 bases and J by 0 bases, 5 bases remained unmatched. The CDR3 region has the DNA TGTGCCAGCAGCCTTCGGACAGGGGGCAGCACAGATACGCAGTATTTT. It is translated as CASSLRTGGSTDTQYF.

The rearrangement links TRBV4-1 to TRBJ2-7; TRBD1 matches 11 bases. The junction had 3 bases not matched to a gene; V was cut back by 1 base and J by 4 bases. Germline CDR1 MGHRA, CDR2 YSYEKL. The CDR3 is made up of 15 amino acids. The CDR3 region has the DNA TGCGCCAGCAGCCAAGTCGGGACAGGGGGATACGAGCAGTACTTC. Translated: CASSQVGTGGYEQYF.

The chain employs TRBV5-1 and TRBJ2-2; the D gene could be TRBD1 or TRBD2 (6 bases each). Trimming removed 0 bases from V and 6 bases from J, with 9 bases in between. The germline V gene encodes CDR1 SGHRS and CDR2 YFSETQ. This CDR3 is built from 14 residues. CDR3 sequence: CASSLEEGAGELFF. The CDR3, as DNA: TGCGCCAGCAGCTTGGAGGAGGGGGCCGGGGAGCTGTTTTTT.

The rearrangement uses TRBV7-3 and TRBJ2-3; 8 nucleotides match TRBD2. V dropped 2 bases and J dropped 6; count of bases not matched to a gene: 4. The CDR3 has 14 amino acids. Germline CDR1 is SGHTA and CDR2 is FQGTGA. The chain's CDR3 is CASSLVSSGDTQYF. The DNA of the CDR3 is TGTGCCAGCAGCTTAGTCTCTAGCGGGGATACGCAGTATTTT.

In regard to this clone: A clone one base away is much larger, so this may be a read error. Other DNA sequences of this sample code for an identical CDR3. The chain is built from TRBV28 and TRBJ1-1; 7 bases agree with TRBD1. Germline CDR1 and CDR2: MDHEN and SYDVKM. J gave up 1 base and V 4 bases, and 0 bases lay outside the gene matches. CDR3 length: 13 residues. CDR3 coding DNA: TGTGCCAGCAGTTACAGGGGGAACACTGAAGCTTTCTTT. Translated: CASSYRGNTEAFF.

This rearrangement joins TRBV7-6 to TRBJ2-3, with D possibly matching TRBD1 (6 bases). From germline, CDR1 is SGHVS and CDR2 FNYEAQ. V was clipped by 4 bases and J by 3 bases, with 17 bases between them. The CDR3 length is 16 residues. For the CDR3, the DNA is TGTGCCAGCAGCTCCACGACGACAGGCAAGACAGATACGCAGTATTTT. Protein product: CASSSTTTGKTDTQYF.

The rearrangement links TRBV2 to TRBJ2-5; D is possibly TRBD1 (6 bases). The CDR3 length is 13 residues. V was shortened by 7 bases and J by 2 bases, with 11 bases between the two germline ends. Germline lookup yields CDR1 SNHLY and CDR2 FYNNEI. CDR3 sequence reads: CASMQGYQETQYF. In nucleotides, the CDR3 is TGTGCCAGCATGCAGGGGTATCAAGAGACCCAGTACTTC.

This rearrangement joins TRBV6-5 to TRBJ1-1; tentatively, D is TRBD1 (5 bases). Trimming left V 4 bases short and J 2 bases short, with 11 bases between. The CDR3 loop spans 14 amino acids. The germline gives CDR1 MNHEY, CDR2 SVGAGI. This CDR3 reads CASSFGTGNTEAFF. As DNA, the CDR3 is TGTGCCAGCAGTTTCGGGACTGGAAACACTGAAGCTTTCTTT.

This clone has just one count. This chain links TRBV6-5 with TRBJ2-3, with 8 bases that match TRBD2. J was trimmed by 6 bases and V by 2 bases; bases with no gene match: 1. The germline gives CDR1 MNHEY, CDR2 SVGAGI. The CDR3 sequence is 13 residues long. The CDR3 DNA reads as TGTGCCAGCAGTTACCGGGGGGGGGATACGCAGTATTTT. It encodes CASSYRGGDTQYF.

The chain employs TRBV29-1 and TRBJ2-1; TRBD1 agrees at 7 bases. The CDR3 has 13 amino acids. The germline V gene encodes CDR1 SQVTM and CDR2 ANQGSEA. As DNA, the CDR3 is TGCAGACAGGGGCCAGCCCTCTACAATGAGCAGTTCTTC. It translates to CRQGPALYNEQFF.

CDR3 sequence (DNA): TGTGCCAGCTCCCCCGGCGGGGGGCCAGACGAGACCCAGTACTTC. As protein: CASSPGGGPDETQYF. The chain is built from TRBV9 and TRBJ2-5, with 8 positions matching TRBD2. Germline V gives CDR1 SGDLS, CDR2 YYNGEE. Trimming at V came to 7 bases and at J to 5 bases, leaving 13 bases not matched to a gene. The CDR3 is made up of 15 amino acids.